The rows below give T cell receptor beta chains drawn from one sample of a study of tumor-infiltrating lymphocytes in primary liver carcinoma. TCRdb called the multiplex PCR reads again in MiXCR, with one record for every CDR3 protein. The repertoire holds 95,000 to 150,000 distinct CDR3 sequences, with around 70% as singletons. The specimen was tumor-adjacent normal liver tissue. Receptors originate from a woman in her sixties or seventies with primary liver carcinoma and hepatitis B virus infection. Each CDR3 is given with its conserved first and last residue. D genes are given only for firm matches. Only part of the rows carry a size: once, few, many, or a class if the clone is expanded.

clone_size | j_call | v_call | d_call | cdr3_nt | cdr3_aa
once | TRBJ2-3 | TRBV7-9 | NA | TGTGCCACCAACAGGAAATCGGGGGTCACAGATATGCAGTATTTT | CATNRKSGVTDMQYF
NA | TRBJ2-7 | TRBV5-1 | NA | TGCGCCAGCAGCTTGGGCGCTAACGGGAAGGACGAGCAGTATTTC | CASSLGANGKDEQYF
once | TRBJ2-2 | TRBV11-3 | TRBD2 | TGTGCCAGCATCTCGGGACTAGTGGGAGGGCCCGGCGGGGAGCTGTGTTTT | CASISGLVGGPGGELCF
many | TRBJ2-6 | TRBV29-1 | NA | TGCAGCGCTTCCGGAGACTCTGGGGCCAACGTCCTGACTTTC | CSASGDSGANVLTF
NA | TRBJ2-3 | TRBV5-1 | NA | TGCGCCAGCAACTTCTCGTCTCTAGAATCCACAGATACGCAGTATTTC | CASNFSSLESTDTQYF
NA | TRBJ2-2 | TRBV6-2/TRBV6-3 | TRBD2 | TGTGCCAGCAGTTACTCGGGGGGGGAGCCGTTTTTT | CASSYSGGEPFF
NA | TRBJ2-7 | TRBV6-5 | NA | TGTGCCAGCGGTTACTCGGGCGAGAGTGAATACGAGCAGTACTTC | CASGYSGESEYEQYF
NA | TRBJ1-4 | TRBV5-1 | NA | TGCGCCAGCAGCGCCGAGACAGTTACAACTAATGAAAAACTGTTTTTT | CASSAETVTTNEKLFF
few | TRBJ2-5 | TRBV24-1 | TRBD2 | TGTGCCACCAGTGATCGGACTAGCGGGAATCGCGAGACCCAGTACTTC | CATSDRTSGNRETQYF
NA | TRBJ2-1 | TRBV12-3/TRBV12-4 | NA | TGTGCCAGCAGATCCCCCCGAAGTGAGCGGTTCTTC | CASRSPRSERFF
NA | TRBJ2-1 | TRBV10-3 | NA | TGTGCCACCACGGAAAGCTCCTACAATGAGCAATTCTTC | CATTESSYNEQFF
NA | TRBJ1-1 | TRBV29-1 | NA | TGCAGCGCCGTCAACAGAAGAGAGGCTTTCTTT | CSAVNRREAFF
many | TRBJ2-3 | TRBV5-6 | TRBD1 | TGTGCCAGCAGCAGGGGACAGGGTAAGGATACGCAGTATTTT | CASSRGQGKDTQYF
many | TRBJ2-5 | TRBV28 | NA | TGTGCCAGCAGTCTACAGACAGTACGGGAGACCCAGTACTTC | CASSLQTVRETQYF
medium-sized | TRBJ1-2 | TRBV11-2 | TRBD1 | TGTGCCAGCAGCTTAGTCGGGACAGGGAGGAGTGGCTACACCTTC | CASSLVGTGRSGYTF
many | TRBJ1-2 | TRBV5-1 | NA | TGCGCCAGCAGCTTGGGGTCTCCTTATGGCTACACCTTC | CASSLGSPYGYTF